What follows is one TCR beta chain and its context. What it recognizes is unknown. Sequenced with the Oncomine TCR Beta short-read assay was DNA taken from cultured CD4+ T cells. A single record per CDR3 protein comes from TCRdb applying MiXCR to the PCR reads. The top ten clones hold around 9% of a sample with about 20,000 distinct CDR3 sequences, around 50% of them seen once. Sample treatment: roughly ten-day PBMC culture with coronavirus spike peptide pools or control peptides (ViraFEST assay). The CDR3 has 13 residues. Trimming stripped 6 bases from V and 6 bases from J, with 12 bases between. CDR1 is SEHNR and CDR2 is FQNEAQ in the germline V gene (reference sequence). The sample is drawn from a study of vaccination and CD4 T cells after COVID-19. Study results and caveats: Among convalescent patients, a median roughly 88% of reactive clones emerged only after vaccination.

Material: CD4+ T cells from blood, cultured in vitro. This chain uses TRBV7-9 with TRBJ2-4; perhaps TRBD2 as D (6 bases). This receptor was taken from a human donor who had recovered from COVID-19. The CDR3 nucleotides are TGTGCCAGCAGGGGGTCCGGGGGAAACATTCAGTACTTC. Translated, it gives CASRGSGGNIQYF.